Below, 30 T cell receptor beta chains from the same sample are listed, as sequenced in a study of OX40 agonist ivuxolimab in advanced cancers. Library preparation employed the immunoSEQ multiplex PCR assay. TCRdb obtained this table from immuneACCESS and retained in-frame rearrangements with V and J assigned. These tables miss some clones; where compared with another copy, unresolved V genes account for less than half of the shortfall, and the remainder is unexplained. The sample table lists 60,000 to 75,000 clones, around 88% of them with a count of one. Of the sample, roughly 0.9% is held by the ten largest clones. The sequencing used CD4+ or CD8+ T cells sorted from blood, collected in a trial of the OX40 agonist ivuxolimab. The receptors derive from an adult with an advanced solid tumor such as melanoma, head and neck, liver or kidney cancer.

This chain links TRBV18 with TRBJ1-4; D is undetermined. The CDR3 is made up of 16 amino acids. Germline V CDR1 and CDR2: KGHSH, LQKENI. The V gene lost 2 bases and the J gene lost 3 bases, with 13 bases spanning the gap. CDR3 loop: CASSPGGSTANEKLFF. The CDR3 DNA sequence: TGTGCCAGCTCACCAGGAGGATCCACGGCTAATGAAAAACTGTTTTTT. Full variable domain (remainder filled in from reference TRBV18 and TRBJ1-4): NAGVMQNPRHLVRRRGQEARLRCSPMKGHSHVYWYRQLPEEGLKFMVYLQKENIIDESGMPKERFSAEFPKEGPSILRIQQVVRGDSAAYFCASSPGGSTANEKLFFGSGTQLSVL.

V is TRBV30 and J is TRBJ1-4; D gene ambiguous. The V gene lost 6 bases and the J gene lost 0 bases, with 11 bases spanning the gap. The CDR3 covers 14 residues. Germline V lookup: CDR1 GTSNPN, CDR2 SVGIG (reference sequence). In DNA, the CDR3 is TGTGCCTGCCTAGGCGGGGCAACTAATGAAAAACTGTTTTTT. It yields the protein CACLGGATNEKLFF.

The V call is TRBV4-1, the J call TRBJ1-6, with TRBD1 matching over 7 bases. The V gene's germline CDR1 is MGHRA and CDR2 YSYEKL. The V and J ends lost 4 bases and 2 bases, in that order; junction bases with no gene match: 5. CDR3 length equals 16 residues. The CDR3 loop reads CASSLTGVAYNSPLHF. The DNA for the CDR3 is TGCGCCAGCAGCCTAACAGGGGTAGCCTATAATTCACCCCTCCACTTT.

This clone was recorded once. V usage is TRBV19 and J usage is TRBJ1-1; tentatively, D is TRBD1 (6 bases). Trimming cost V 3 bases and J 1 base, with 12 bases left between them. The germline V gene has CDR1 LNHDA and CDR2 SQIVND (reference sequence). There are 15 residues in the CDR3. CDR3 in amino acids: CASSIARGQNTEAFF. In nucleotides, the CDR3 is TGTGCCAGTAGTATCGCCAGGGGACAGAACACTGAAGCTTTCTTT.

The rearrangement links TRBV29-1 to TRBJ2-7; 7 bases match TRBD2. CDR1 is SQVTM, CDR2 ANQGSEA, per germline. The V and J ends lost 4 bases and 1 base, in that order; junction bases with no gene match: 13. This CDR3 spans 16 amino acids. In DNA form, the CDR3 reads TGCAGCGTTGTTCCGGGTGGGACTAAGCGGTCCTACGAGCAGTACTTC. It translates to CSVVPGGTKRSYEQYF.

The chain carries TRBV19 and TRBJ2-2; TRBD1 is a possible D gene (5 bases). CDR1 and CDR2 from the germline V gene are LNHDA and SQIVND (reference sequence). Trimming removed 3 bases from V and 7 bases from J, with 24 bases in between. There are 18 residues in the CDR3. CDR3 loop: CASSINLQNRFRIGELFF. The CDR3 DNA follows: TGTGCCAGTAGTATCAACCTTCAAAACAGGTTCCGTATCGGGGAGCTGTTTTTT.

The chain recombines TRBV28 with TRBJ1-6; D is uncertain. The V gene's germline CDR1 is MDHEN and CDR2 SYDVKM. This CDR3 is built from 11 residues. V was cut by 5 bases and J by 9 bases, with 5 bases left in between. CDR3 in amino acids: CASSGFSPLHF. Here the CDR3 DNA reads TGTGCCAGCAGTGGTTTTTCACCCCTCCACTTT.

Concerning this clone: Mismatch with germline at one junction end may stem from a read error. The CDR3 coding sequence is TGTGCCAGCAGCTTAGGGGCCAGCCAAGAGATCCAGTACTTC. It encodes CASSLGASQEIQYF. The rearrangement joins TRBV7-3 to TRBJ2-5; TRBD1 is a possible D gene (5 bases). CDR1 is SGHTA, CDR2 FQGTGA, per germline. This CDR3 region has 14 residues. Full variable domain (outside the CDR3, taken from reference TRBV7-3 and TRBJ2-5): GAGVSQTPSNKVTEKGKYVELRCDPISGHTALYWYRQSLGQGPEFLIYFQGTGAADDSGLPNDRFFAVRPEGSVSTLKIQRTERGDSAVYLCASSLGASQEIQYFGPGTRLLVL.

This sequence joins TRBV2 and TRBJ2-3; maybe TRBD2 (5 bases). CDR3 length equals 13 residues. V was shortened by 2 bases and J by 3 bases, with 6 bases between the two germline ends. The V gene's germline CDR1 is SNHLY and CDR2 FYNNEI. The CDR3, as DNA: TGTGCCAGCAGTGAACGCGGGACAGATACGCAGTATTTT. Residues: CASSERGTDTQYF. Together with reference TRBV2 and TRBJ2-3, the CDR3 gives the full variable domain: EPEVTQTPSHQVTQMGQEVILRCVPISNHLYFYWYRQILGQKVEFLVSFYNNEISEKSEIFDDQFSVERPDGSNFTLKIRSTKLEDSAMYFCASSERGTDTQYFGPGTRLTVL.

The chain couples TRBV19 to TRBJ1-3; weak D call: TRBD1 (6 bases). Trimming pared 4 bases from V and 0 bases from J, leaving 13 bases between. There are 16 residues in the CDR3. Germline CDR1 and CDR2: LNHDA and SQIVND (reference sequence). This chain's CDR3 is CASSRTTGSSGNTIYF. In DNA, the CDR3 is TGTGCCAGTAGTAGGACCACAGGGAGCTCTGGAAACACCATATATTTT.

The chain links TRBV5-5 to TRBJ2-5, with D possibly matching TRBD1 (5 bases). The J call may be wrong; the DNA end is better matched by TRBJ2-7. Germline V gene data show CDR1 as SGHKS and CDR2 as YYEKEE (reference sequence). This CDR3 spans 15 amino acids. CDR3 protein: CASSPTGYHPYEQYF. The CDR3, as DNA: TGTGCCAGCAGCCCCACAGGTTACCATCCCTACGAGCAGTACTTC.

A single count supports this clone. The genes are TRBV7-2 and TRBJ1-4; weak D call: TRBD1 (5 bases). The germline CDR1 and CDR2 sequences are SGHTA and FQGNSA. Trimming stripped 0 bases from V and 7 bases from J, with 12 bases between. This CDR3 comprises 15 residues. As DNA, the CDR3 is TGTGCCAGCAGCTTAGCTGGGGGGTACGGTGAAAAACTGTTTTTT. Amino acid sequence: CASSLAGGYGEKLFF. The full variable domain, in which reference TRBV7-2 and TRBJ1-4 provide the parts outside the CDR3, is GAGVSQSPSNKVTEKGKDVELRCDPISGHTALYWYRQSLGQGLEFLIYFQGNSAPDKSGLPSDRFSAERTGGSVSTLTIQRTQQEDSAVYLCASSLAGGYGEKLFFGSGTQLSVL.

The chain recombines TRBV14 with TRBJ2-3; no firm D call. The germline V and J ends were trimmed by 0 bases and 0 bases, with 7 bases remaining between them. The CDR3 length is 15 residues. The germline V gene encodes CDR1 SGHDN and CDR2 FVKESK. CDR3 region: CASSQDYGSTDTQYF. The CDR3 DNA reads TGTGCCAGCAGCCAAGATTACGGAAGCACAGATACGCAGTATTTT.

This clone was recorded only once. This chain joins TRBV6-1 and TRBJ2-1, with 12 bases lining up with TRBD2. CDR1 is MNHNS, CDR2 SASEGT, per germline. The V gene end was trimmed by 4 bases and the J gene end by 2 bases; junction bases not matched to a gene: 15. The CDR3 covers 20 residues. Here the CDR3 reads CASSANRGITSGRPYNEQFF. The CDR3 DNA reads TGTGCCAGCAGTGCCAACAGGGGGATAACTAGCGGGAGGCCCTACAATGAGCAGTTCTTC.

The chain couples TRBV6-6 to TRBJ2-2; D ambiguous. This CDR3 is built from 14 residues. Trimming removed 1 base at V and 2 bases at J, with 5 bases between. Germline lookup yields CDR1 MNHNY and CDR2 SVGAGI (reference sequence). CDR3 in amino acids: CASSYFSNTGELFF. DNA of the CDR3: TGTGCCAGCAGTTACTTCAGTAACACCGGGGAGCTGTTTTTT.

The chain is built from TRBV9 and TRBJ2-5, with 10 bases identical to TRBD2. Germline CDR1 and CDR2: SGDLS and YYNGEE. The CDR3 runs to 17 residues. The J segment lost 5 bases and the V segment lost 0 bases, leaving 10 bases of the junction unmatched. Here the CDR3 reads CASSVGGSGGQRETQYF. The CDR3 region has the DNA TGTGCCAGCAGCGTAGGCGGTAGCGGGGGGCAGCGGGAGACCCAGTACTTC.

A single count supports this clone. The CDR3, as DNA: TGTGCCAGCAGCTTTAACAGGGCGAACACCGGGGAGCTGTTTTTT. This translates into CASSFNRANTGELFF. The rearrangement uses TRBV7-9 and TRBJ2-2; D is possibly TRBD1 (6 bases). Germline values: CDR1 SEHNR, CDR2 FQNEAQ (reference sequence). The ends were cut back, 3 bases at V and 0 bases at J, with 8 bases in the middle. This CDR3 comprises 15 residues.

This chain joins TRBV11-3 and TRBJ2-6; D gene ambiguous. Germline lookup yields CDR1 SGHNT and CDR2 YENEEA. CDR3 length: 13 amino acids. Trimming shortened V by 4 bases and J by 3 bases, and 4 bases separated the two germline ends. CDR3 nucleotides: TGTGCCAGCAGCTCGGGTGGGGCCAACGTCCTGACTTTC. Translation gives CASSSGGANVLTF.

The chain carries TRBV5-4 and TRBJ1-3; no clear D. Trimming stripped 2 bases from V and 4 bases from J, with 10 bases between. From germline, CDR1 is SGHNT and CDR2 YYREEE (reference sequence). The CDR3 sequence is 14 residues long. CDR3: CASSFPGEGNTIYF. In DNA, the CDR3 is TGTGCCAGCAGCTTTCCGGGTGAAGGAAACACCATATATTTT.

J is TRBJ2-5 and V is TRBV28; 14 bases align to TRBD2. In germline, CDR1 is MDHEN, CDR2 SYDVKM. The CDR3 length is 17 residues. V shed 5 bases, J shed 7 bases, and the junction held 12 bases outside the gene matches. In DNA, the CDR3 is TGTGCCAGCAGTCTAAGGACTAGCGGGAGGCCAGGAGGGACCCAGTACTTC. Amino acids: CASSLRTSGRPGGTQYF.

The rearrangement links TRBV5-1 to TRBJ2-5; 11 bases line up with TRBD1. The CDR3 spans 15 residues. Per germline, CDR1 SGHRS and CDR2 YFSETQ. The trim removed 4 bases at V and 5 bases at J, leaving 7 bases unmatched. The DNA of the CDR3 is TGCGCCAGCAGCCGGGGGGACAGGGGGAGTGAGACCCAGTACTTC. This encodes CASSRGDRGSETQYF.

This chain joins TRBV27 and TRBJ2-2, with 7 bases identical to TRBD1. The germline gives CDR1 MNHEY, CDR2 SMNVEV (reference sequence). This CDR3 comprises 15 residues. Losses at the gene ends were 5 bases for V and 2 bases for J; bases not matched to a gene: 5. CDR3 bases: TGTGCCAGCAGTCCCGGGACAGCCAACACCGGGGAGCTGTTTTTT. This translates into CASSPGTANTGELFF.

J is TRBJ1-3 and V is TRBV7-2, with D maybe TRBD1 (6 bases). CDR1 and CDR2 (germline): SGHTA, FQGNSA. Between the trimmed V and J ends, which lost 5 bases and 4 bases, there was a span of 15 bases. This CDR3 is 15 amino acids long. For the CDR3, the DNA is TGTGCCAGCAGCCCGCAGGGGTTAGCGGGAAACACCATATATTTT. Protein sequence: CASSPQGLAGNTIYF.

This clone is labeled as medium-sized. The chain has TRBV5-1 and TRBJ2-2, with 14 bases identical to TRBD2. Trimming removed 4 bases from V and 5 bases from J; junction bases left unmatched: 4. This CDR3 is built from 16 residues. Per the germline V gene, CDR1 is SGHRS and CDR2 is YFSETQ. The CDR3 coding sequence is TGCGCCAGCAGCCGAGGGACTAGCGGGGGTACCGGGGAGCTGTTTTTT. It is translated as CASSRGTSGGTGELFF.

CDR3 protein: CASSPLRQVEWYF. The CDR3, as DNA: TGTGCCAGCAGCCCCTTACGACAGGTTGAATGGTACTTC. J is TRBJ2-4 and V is TRBV27, with D possibly TRBD1 on 6 matching bases. Germline-derived CDR1 and CDR2 are MNHEY and SMNVEV (reference sequence). Trimming removed 6 bases from V and 15 bases from J, with 21 bases in between. The CDR3 runs 13 residues.

The rearrangement joins TRBV5-6 to TRBJ1-4; no clear D. The length of the CDR3 is 14 residues. The V gene's germline CDR1 is SGHDT and CDR2 YYEEEE. V lost 2 bases and J lost 8, with 13 bases in between. The CDR3: CASSLRLGREKLFF. The CDR3 DNA reads as TGTGCCAGCAGCTTACGTTTGGGGAGAGAAAAACTGTTTTTT.

The CDR3: CASSPSEIRNTEAFF. CDR3 DNA: TGTGCCAGCTCACCGTCAGAGATCAGGAACACTGAAGCTTTCTTT. V usage is TRBV18 and J usage is TRBJ1-1, with D hard to call. Trimming took 3 bases from V and 1 from J, leaving 12 bases between them. This CDR3 is 15 amino acids long. The germline V gene encodes CDR1 KGHSH and CDR2 LQKENI.

V is TRBV6-5 and J is TRBJ1-2; TRBD1 is a possible D gene (5 bases). This CDR3 region has 15 residues. V lost 5 bases and J 7 bases, leaving 20 bases between the germline ends. The germline V gene has CDR1 MNHEY and CDR2 SVGAGI. The DNA for the CDR3 is TGTGCCAGCAGTCAACAGGATACCGCCTTGGCTGGCTACACCTTC. As protein: CASSQQDTALAGYTF.

The chain employs TRBV14 and TRBJ2-3; no clear D gene. The CDR3 contains 11 residues. Germline CDR1 SGHDN, CDR2 FVKESK. The V end lost 4 bases, the J end lost 6 bases, and 5 bases lay between the germline ends. The CDR3 here is CASSLRDTQYF. The CDR3 nucleotides are TGTGCCAGCAGCCTACGTGATACGCAGTATTTT.

The V call is TRBV6-1, the J call TRBJ2-3, with 8 positions matching TRBD2. The V gene end was trimmed by 3 bases and the J gene end by 0 bases; junction bases not matched to a gene: 14. This CDR3 spans 19 amino acids. The germline CDR1 and CDR2 sequences are MNHNS and SASEGT. The CDR3: CASSDHGAGGLRSTDTQYF. CDR3 in DNA: TGTGCCAGCAGTGATCATGGGGCGGGAGGCCTAAGAAGCACAGATACGCAGTATTTT.